The rows below give T cell receptor beta chains drawn from one sample of a study of T-cell memory formation after mild COVID-19. TCRdb re-called the 5' RACE reads with MiXCR, one entry per CDR3 protein. The sample has 450,000 to 650,000 distinct CDR3 sequences; 20% are singletons. Sequencing used PBMCs or a T cell subset sorted from them (not recorded which). Every receptor here comes from an adult woman who had mild COVID-19 (a few samples of this study predate the infection). Cell type and time point are not known. The CDR3 runs from the conserved cysteine through the conserved F or W. The D gene is left open where the match is weak. Expanded clones are given a class, and other clones once, few, many or no size at all.

J gene	V gene	D gene	clone size	CDR3 protein	CDR3 DNA
TRBJ2-1	TRBV12-3/TRBV12-4	TRBD2	once	CASSLSLGLANEQFF	TGTGCCAGCAGTTTGTCGCTAGGACTAGCGAATGAGCAGTTCTTC
TRBJ1-2	TRBV24-1	-	-	CATSEARGAFYGYTF	TGTGCCACCAGTGAGGCCCGGGGCGCGTTCTATGGCTACACCTTC
TRBJ2-1	TRBV12-3/TRBV12-4	-	-	CASSLRQALIPEQFF	TGTGCCAGCAGCCTACGACAGGCCCTCATCCCTGAGCAGTTCTTC
TRBJ2-7	TRBV6-2/TRBV6-3	-	-	CASSYEPGRATYEQYF	TGTGCCAGCAGTTACGAGCCGGGGCGTGCGACTTACGAGCAGTACTTC
TRBJ1-6	TRBV4-3	-	-	CASSQEWEVGSGSYNSPLHF	TGCGCCAGCAGCCAAGAATGGGAGGTGGGATCCGGCTCCTATAATTCACCCCTCCACTTT
TRBJ2-7	TRBV7-8	TRBD1	-	CASSFKPGQGTYEQYF	TGTGCCAGCAGCTTTAAGCCGGGACAGGGCACCTACGAGCAGTACTTC
TRBJ1-2	TRBV10-3	-	-	CAISEQGQVYGYTF	TGTGCCATCAGTGAGCAGGGGCAGGTTTATGGCTACACCTTC
TRBJ1-2	TRBV12-5	-	-	CASGHVRGGGIGYGYTF	TGTGCTAGTGGACACGTCAGGGGCGGGGGGATCGGCTATGGCTACACCTTC
TRBJ2-4	TRBV20-1	-	once	CSAPDSTAIIQYF	TGCAGTGCTCCAGACAGCACGGCAATCATTCAGTACTTC
TRBJ2-3	TRBV7-8	TRBD2	-	CASSAISGGATDTQYF	TGTGCCAGCAGCGCCATTAGCGGGGGGGCGACAGATACGCAGTATTTT
TRBJ1-5	TRBV20-1	-	-	CSAKTNSNQPQHF	TGCAGTGCTAAAACAAATAGCAATCAGCCCCAGCATTTT
TRBJ2-5	TRBV29-1	TRBD1	few	CSVTGVGETQYF	TGCAGCGTCACAGGGGTCGGGGAGACCCAGTACTTC
TRBJ1-2	TRBV6-5	-	-	CASRPTPSYGYTF	TGTGCCAGCAGGCCGACACCGTCCTATGGCTACACCTTC
TRBJ2-3	TRBV29-1	TRBD2	-	CSVAGLAGLGDTQYF	TGCAGCGTTGCCGGTTTAGCGGGACTGGGAGATACGCAGTATTTT
TRBJ1-5	TRBV5-1	-	-	CASSPGVDQPQHF	TGCGCCAGCAGCCCCGGGGTGGATCAGCCCCAGCATTTT
TRBJ2-1	TRBV5-6	-	few	CASGDGNSYNEQFF	TGTGCCAGCGGCGACGGTAACTCCTACAATGAGCAGTTCTTC
TRBJ1-5	TRBV30	TRBD1	-	CAWSRTGGAYSNQPQHF	TGTGCCTGGAGTAGGACAGGTGGGGCCTATAGCAATCAGCCCCAGCATTTT
TRBJ2-7	TRBV12-3/TRBV12-4	TRBD2	-	CASSLALGRAQYF	TGTGCCAGCAGTTTAGCATTGGGGAGGGCGCAGTACTTC
TRBJ2-6	TRBV6-6	-	-	CASIPPGANVLTF	TGTGCCAGCATCCCCCCTGGGGCCAACGTCCTGACTTTC
TRBJ1-1	TRBV20-1	-	-	CSATTWGAFF	TGCAGTGCGACCACCTGGGGGGCTTTCTTT
TRBJ1-2	TRBV5-1	-	once	CASRPGEQGYTF	TGCGCCAGCCGTCCGGGGGAGCAGGGCTACACCTTC
TRBJ1-4	TRBV20-1	-	few	CSAAKETKIATNEKLFF	TGCAGTGCCGCGAAAGAGACAAAGATCGCAACTAATGAAAAACTGTTTTTT
TRBJ2-1	TRBV6-6	-	few	CASRSPGVLHNEQFF	TGTGCCAGCAGATCCCCGGGGGTCCTCCACAATGAGCAGTTCTTC
TRBJ2-1	TRBV4-2	TRBD2	-	CASSQEGIAGIYNEQFF	TGTGCCAGCAGCCAAGAGGGAATAGCGGGCATCTACAATGAGCAGTTCTTC
TRBJ2-7	TRBV5-6	TRBD2	few	CASSAGTSGYYYEQYF	TGTGCCAGCAGCGCGGGGACTAGCGGCTATTACTACGAGCAGTACTTC
TRBJ2-1	TRBV4-1	TRBD1	few	CASRQTGYNEQFF	TGCGCCAGCAGGCAGACAGGGTACAATGAGCAGTTCTTC
TRBJ1-1	TRBV5-1	-	-	CASSFRGTLGTEAFF	TGCGCCAGCAGCTTTCGGGGAACCTTGGGCACTGAAGCTTTCTTT
TRBJ1-2	TRBV24-1	-	few	CATSDRGHPWGYTF	TGTGCCACCAGTGATAGGGGACACCCGTGGGGCTACACCTTC